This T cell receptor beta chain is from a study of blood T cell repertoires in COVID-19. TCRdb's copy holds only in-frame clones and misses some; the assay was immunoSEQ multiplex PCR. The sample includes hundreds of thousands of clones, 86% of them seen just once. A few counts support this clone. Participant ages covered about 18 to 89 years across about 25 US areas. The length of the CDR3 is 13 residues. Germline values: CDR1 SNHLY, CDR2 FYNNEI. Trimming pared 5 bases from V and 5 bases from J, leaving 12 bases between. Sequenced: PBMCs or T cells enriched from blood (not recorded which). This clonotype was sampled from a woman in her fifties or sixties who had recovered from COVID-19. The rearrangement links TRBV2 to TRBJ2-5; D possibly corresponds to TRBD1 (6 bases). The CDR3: CASSLVGGETQYF. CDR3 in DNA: TGTGCCAGCAGTCTCGTAGGGGGTGAGACCCAGTACTTC.